This section outlines one T cell receptor beta chain sequence together with its context. The sample is drawn from a study of blood T cell repertoires in COVID-19. The table came from immunoSEQ multiplex PCR; TCRdb's copy has only in-frame clones and leaves some out. The sample lists roughly 250,000 clones, nearly 90% occurring once. This CDR3 region has 12 residues. V lost 0 bases and J 11 bases, leaving 10 bases between the germline ends. Sequenced sample: peripheral blood. This sequence was found in a woman aged 30 to 39 with acute or convalescent COVID-19. The chain joins TRBV12-3 or TRBV12-4 to TRBJ1-1; no clear D gene. The CDR3 DNA reads TGTGCCAGCAGTTTAGCGCTCGGTGAGGCTTTCTTT. Translated: CASSLALGEAFF.